This T cell receptor (beta chain) was identified during a study of T cell clones after liver transplantation (dated by TCRdb to between 2017 and 2020). Looking at the study overall: ITN030ST, the source of the samples, was a randomized trial that attempted immunosuppression withdrawal within 2 years of liver transplantation. Donor-reactive T cell clones were identified using TCRbeta sequencing after a pre-transplant mixed lymphocyte reaction and were then followed in post-transplant blood. As an antigen-independent comparator for the donor-reactive sequences, third party-reactive TCRbeta sequences from pre-transplant MLRs were identified as well. Of the eight recipients, three were HCV-positive, while the remaining recipients had been transplanted for non-autoimmune, non-viral indications. The subjects received no induction therapy and were kept on standard immunosuppression until randomization at 12-24 months post-transplant. Tolerance meant complete immunosuppression withdrawal for at least one year without liver enzymes rising beyond twice the upper limit of normal. The studied cohort comprised 8 liver transplant recipients, 3 classified as tolerant and 5 as non-tolerant.

Proliferating CFSE-low cells from the MLR were sequenced to define alloreactive TCRbeta sequences. In the CFSE-MLRs, pre-transplant recipient cells were stimulated with donor PBMCs, splenocytes or lymph node cells, or with third-party PBMCs. All 8 studied subjects were randomized to immunosuppression withdrawal. The Qiagen DNeasy Blood and Tissue Kit was used to isolate genomic DNA. Trimming takes 5 bases from V and 7 bases from J, and the germline ends sit 12 bases apart. The germline V gene (reference sequence) provides CDR1 MNHNY and CDR2 SVGAGI. Including the terminal cysteine and phenylalanine, the CDR3 comprises 13 residues. Only the CDR3 part of the read is kept: 39 bases, read in frame from the first base. Using immunoSEQ, frozen genomic DNA was subjected to high-throughput TCRbeta CDR3 sequencing, a process that included PCR amplification, mapping, bias correction and internal controls. The authors' pipeline ran thus. Productive rearrangements were kept, and unique TCRbeta sequences were defined by CDR3 nucleotide sequence plus V and J gene. Donor-reactive sequences required at least 5-fold expansion in CFSE-low cells versus unstimulated pre-transplant cells and at least 0.01% frequency. Minimum frequency thresholds were set for each subject on the basis of the unstimulated sample with the lowest template count, so that a detection power of at least 90% was ensured. Jensen-Shannon divergence between the top 1000 TCRbeta sequences post- versus pre-transplant served as the measure of repertoire turnover. Changes in detection of donor-reactive sequences were assessed with two-sided Fisher's exact tests. TCRdb re-hosts the immuneACCESS table, in-frame sequences only. Its copies lack some clones; in the studies checked, an unresolved V gene accounts for under half of them, and the cause for the rest is not known. V, J and clone size are taken as reported in that table, and D and trimming were inferred from the DNA itself. The sample data list 2,500 to 3,000 clones, and approximately 20% of these were observed just once. The biggest ten clones account for 15% to 17% of the sample.

A word on this clone: Its cognate antigen has yet to be identified. Base qualities are not recorded, but no much larger clone differs from it by a single base.

Findings and caveats that apply to the study as a whole: The conclusions were preliminary, being limited by small, heterogeneous patient numbers and by non-standardized post-transplant time points. Donor-reactive sequences decreased more than third party-reactive sequences, which suggests partial antigen-specific deletion that was not related to withdrawal success. In 5 of 8 subjects, circulating donor-reactive CD4 TCRbeta sequences decreased significantly after transplant, regardless of tolerance or HCV status. Since no allograft tissue specimens were available, donor-reactive T cells may have migrated into the graft instead of being deleted. When repertoire turnover was accounted for, significantly reduced detection of donor-reactive sequences was found in 7 of 8 subjects for CD4 and in 8 of 8 subjects for CD8. In two subjects, low numbers of available donor cells limited the measurable donor-reactive repertoire.

The rearrangement joined TRBV6-6 to TRBJ2-1; TRBD2 is a weak D gene call, 6 bases matching. Sequencing input: CD4+ T cells from PBMCs cultured with third-party cells. The clonotype originates from a human patient who received a liver transplant. Donor T cells from the graft may be present among the T cells after a transplant. The CDR3 amino acid sequence is: CASSRSGWNEQFF. Here is the DNA: TGTGCCAGCAGTCGGAGCGGGTGGAATGAGCAGTTCTTC.